This T cell receptor beta chain came from a study of blood T cell repertoires in COVID-19. Here immunoSEQ multiplex PCR was the method, and the copy in TCRdb shows in-frame clones only, minus some. The repertoire holds 360,000 or so clones, with around 83% as singletons. The sequence was obtained from a woman aged 50 to 60 who had recovered from COVID-19. Sequenced material: PBMCs or T cells enriched from blood (not recorded which).

The CDR3 loop is CASSQGSRASGNTIYF. CDR3 coding DNA: TGTGCCAGCAGCCAAGGTAGCCGCGCCTCTGGAAACACCATATATTTT. J is TRBJ1-3 and V is TRBV3-1 (or the pseudogene TRBV3-2); D is ambiguous. Germline values: CDR1 LGHDT, CDR2 YNNKEL (reference sequence). The CDR3 length is 16 residues. V lost 1 base to trimming and J lost 0 bases, with 10 bases between them.